This T cell receptor beta chain derives from a study of yellow fever vaccine responses in identical twins. TCRdb re-called the RT-PCR reads with MiXCR, one entry per CDR3 protein. The sample lists thousands of distinct CDR3 sequences; roughly 82% were seen once. V lost 2 bases to trimming and J lost 6 bases; unmatched junction nucleotides: 6. This CDR3 has 15 amino acids. From germline, CDR1 is LGHNA and CDR2 YNFKEQ. This clonotype was seen more than once but under ten times. Its antigen is currently unknown. Study conclusions and caveats: As reported, the vaccine T cell response of twins seemed partly convergent and partly personalized.

The sample in question was T cells from blood (PBMCs), unsorted or a sorted subset (not recorded which), obtained before or after yellow fever vaccination (not recorded which). The receptor was isolated from a woman aged 18-29 years who received the yellow fever vaccine. V usage is TRBV4-2 and J usage is TRBJ2-1, with 8 bases aligning to TRBD1. As DNA, the CDR3 is TGTGCCAGCAGCCAAAACAGGGGGAGCTCCAATGAGCAGTTCTTC. Translated: CASSQNRGSSNEQFF.